This T cell receptor (beta chain) emerged from a study of T cells in Graves' hyperthyroidism and ophthalmopathy. Overall study findings and caveats: Expanded thyroid clonotypes (above 0.001) were mostly also found in blood.

Using over 8.5 ml of fresh peripheral blood, PBMCs were prepared. This CDR3 is 14 amino acids long. Looked up from germline, CDR1 is DFQATT and CDR2 is SNEGSKA (reference sequence). V gave up 5 bases and J gave up 4 bases, with 16 bases separating them. TCR beta CDR3 regions were amplified from RNA. The TCR CDR3 first-round RT-PCR relied on the HTBI primer set. TCRdb re-derived calls from the multiplex PCR reads in MiXCR, one entry per CDR3 protein. The table includes about 590,000 distinct CDR3 sequences, 15% to 18% detected once. This clonotype has a count of ten or more. As yet, its antigen is unknown.

Sequencing was carried out using blood. V and J are TRBV20-1 and TRBJ2-3; the D gene is possibly TRBD2 (6 bases). This sequence originates from a woman in her 30s with Graves' hyperthyroidism. This chain's CDR3 is CSAAGTAPPDTQYF. In DNA form, the CDR3 reads TGCAGTGCTGCCGGGACTGCTCCTCCAGATACGCAGTATTTT.